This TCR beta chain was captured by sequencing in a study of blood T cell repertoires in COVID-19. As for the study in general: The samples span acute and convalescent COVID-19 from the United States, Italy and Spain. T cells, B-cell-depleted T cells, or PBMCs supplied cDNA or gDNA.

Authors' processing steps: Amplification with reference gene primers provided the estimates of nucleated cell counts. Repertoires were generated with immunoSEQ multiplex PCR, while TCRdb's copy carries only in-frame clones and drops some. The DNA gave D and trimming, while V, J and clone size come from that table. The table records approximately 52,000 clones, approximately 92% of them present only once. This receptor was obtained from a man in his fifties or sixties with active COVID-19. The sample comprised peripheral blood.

The CDR3 sequence is CASSTGTGGGYTF. The CDR3 DNA reads as TGTGCCAGCAGCACCGGGACAGGGGGCGGCTACACCTTC. The genes are TRBV12-3 or TRBV12-4 and TRBJ1-2; 12 nucleotides match TRBD1. V gave up 6 bases and J gave up 8 bases; unmatched junction bases: 4. The CDR3 is 13 amino acids.